The 8 T cell receptor beta chains reported below all come from one sample, sequenced in a study of glioma-infiltrating T cells after dendritic cell vaccination. This table comes from immunoSEQ multiplex PCR, and its TCRdb copy is limited to in-frame clones, with some not included. Of about 100,000 clones in the sample, around three quarters were seen once. Material: blood, obtained before dendritic cell vaccination. The receptors were sampled from a human donor with glioblastoma.

The chain combines TRBV28 with TRBJ1-3; possibly TRBD1 for D (5 bases). CDR3 length: 15 residues. Trimming removed 7 bases at V and 0 bases at J, with 13 bases between. The germline V gene has CDR1 MDHEN and CDR2 SYDVKM. CDR3 region: CASNSGHSSGNTIYF. The CDR3 DNA follows: TGTGCCAGCAATTCCGGACATTCCTCTGGAAACACCATATATTTT.

V usage is TRBV5-1 and J usage is TRBJ2-5; 15 positions agree with TRBD2. Looked up from germline, CDR1 is SGHRS and CDR2 is YFSETQ. CDR3 length equals 16 residues. The trim removed 2 bases at V and 5 bases at J, leaving 4 bases unmatched. CDR3: CASSLGLAGGPETQYF. CDR3 DNA: TGCGCCAGCAGCTTAGGACTAGCGGGAGGGCCGGAGACCCAGTACTTC. Complete variable domain (other parts from reference TRBV5-1 and TRBJ2-5): KAGVTQTPRYLIKTRGQQVTLSCSPISGHRSVSWYQQTPGQGLQFLFEYFSETQRNKGNFPGRFSGRQFSNSRSEMNVSTLELGDSALYLCASSLGLAGGPETQYFGPGTRLLVL.

The rearrangement joins TRBV9 to TRBJ2-1; 16 positions match TRBD2. CDR1 and CDR2 (germline): SGDLS, YYNGEE. CDR3 length: 20 residues. The trim removed 3 bases at V and 1 base at J, leaving 10 bases unmatched. CDR3 DNA: TGTGCCAGCAGCGGCCAGCCGGGACTAGCGGGAGGGCCGTCCTACAATGAGCAGTTCTTC. The encoded protein is CASSGQPGLAGGPSYNEQFF.

This clone was observed once. The chain combines TRBV25-1 with TRBJ1-5; D possibly corresponds to TRBD1 (5 bases). V was clipped by 3 bases and J by 5 bases, with 8 bases between them. The CDR3 runs to 13 residues. Germline CDR1 reads MGHDK; CDR2 reads SYGVNS. CDR3 sequence reads: CASSESGHQPQHF. In nucleotides, the CDR3 is TGTGCCAGCAGTGAGTCAGGGCATCAGCCCCAGCATTTT.

The CDR3 loop reads CASSLPGQGYDGYTF. The CDR3, as DNA: TGCGCCAGCAGCTTACCGGGACAGGGTTACGATGGCTACACCTTC. The J gene is TRBJ1-2, the V gene TRBV5-1, with TRBD1 matching over 9 bases. This CDR3 is built from 15 residues. Losses at the gene ends were 2 bases for V and 6 bases for J; bases not matched to a gene: 8. Germline CDR1 is SGHRS and CDR2 is YFSETQ.

The chain links TRBV6-1 to TRBJ2-3, with D tentatively TRBD2 (6 bases). The CDR3 contains 15 residues. Germline CDR1 MNHNS, CDR2 SASEGT. The V gene lost 4 bases and the J gene lost 0 bases, with 11 bases spanning the gap. CDR3 residues: CASSGWGTSTDTQYF. CDR3 nucleotide sequence: TGTGCCAGCAGTGGATGGGGGACTAGCACAGATACGCAGTATTTT.

This clone was seen more than once but under ten times. This rearrangement joins TRBV2 to TRBJ1-3; 9 nucleotides match TRBD1. The length of the CDR3 is 17 residues. Germline loops: CDR1 SNHLY, CDR2 FYNNEI. J gave up 1 base and V 10 bases, and 14 bases lay outside the gene matches. The CDR3 loop reads CAIPWGQGTFSGNTIYF. As DNA, the CDR3 is TGTGCCATCCCCTGGGGACAGGGAACTTTTTCTGGAAACACCATATATTTT.

The chain combines TRBV6-5 with TRBJ2-7; 7 nucleotides agree with TRBD1. The CDR3 is 15 residues long. The germline V gene encodes CDR1 MNHEY and CDR2 SVGAGI. The trim removed 4 bases at V and 1 base at J, leaving 7 bases unmatched. CDR3 sequence: CASSLDRDSSYEQYF. CDR3 in DNA: TGTGCCAGCAGTTTGGACCGGGACAGTTCCTACGAGCAGTACTTC.